The T cell receptor beta chain described here comes from a study of blood T cell repertoires in COVID-19. Germline V gives CDR1 SGHRS, CDR2 YFSETQ. The J segment lost 4 bases and the V segment lost 7 bases, leaving 8 bases of the junction unmatched. The CDR3 covers 15 residues. The assay was immunoSEQ multiplex PCR, and TCRdb's table has in-frame clones only and misses some. The repertoire holds under 250,000 clones, 86% seen once, with 9% to 15% in the top ten. Sequencing input: peripheral blood. The rearrangement uses TRBV5-1 and TRBJ2-2, with 9 bases that match TRBD1. The origin of this receptor is a man older than 75 with acute or convalescent COVID-19. CDR3 nucleotide sequence: TGCGCCAGCGGACAGACAGGGGGGGTCACCGGGGAGCTGTTTTTT. Translation: CASGQTGGVTGELFF.